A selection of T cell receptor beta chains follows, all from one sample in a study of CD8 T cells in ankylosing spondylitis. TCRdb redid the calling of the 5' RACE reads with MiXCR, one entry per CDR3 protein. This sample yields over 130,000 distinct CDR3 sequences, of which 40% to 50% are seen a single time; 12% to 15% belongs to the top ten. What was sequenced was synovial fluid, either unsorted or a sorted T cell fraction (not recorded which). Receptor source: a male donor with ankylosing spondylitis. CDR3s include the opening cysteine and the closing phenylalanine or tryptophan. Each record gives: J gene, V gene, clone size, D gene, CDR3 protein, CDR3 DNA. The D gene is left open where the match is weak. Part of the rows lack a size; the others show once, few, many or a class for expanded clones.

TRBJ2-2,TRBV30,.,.,CAWSFTGELFF,TGTGCCTGGAGTTTTACCGGGGAGCTGTTTTTT
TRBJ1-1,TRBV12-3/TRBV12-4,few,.,CASSGGDRRATEAFF,TGTGCCAGCAGTGGAGGGGACCGTAGGGCAACTGAAGCTTTCTTT
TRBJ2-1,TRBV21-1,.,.,CASPEGGNEQFF,TGTGCCAGCCCCGAAGGGGGGAATGAGCAGTTCTTC
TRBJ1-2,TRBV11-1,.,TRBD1,CASRRSSGTGVTNYGYTF,TGTGCCAGCAGGCGCTCATCCGGGACAGGGGTCACTAACTATGGCTACACCTTC
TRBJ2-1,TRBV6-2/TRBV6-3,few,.,CASSYSEVNEQFF,TGTGCCAGCAGTTACTCGGAAGTAAATGAGCAGTTCTTC
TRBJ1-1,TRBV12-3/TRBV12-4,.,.,CASSSSPTAEAFF,TGTGCCAGCAGCAGCTCCCCAACCGCTGAAGCTTTCTTT
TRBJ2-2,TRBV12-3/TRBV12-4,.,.,CASSYPTGELFF,TGTGCCAGCAGTTACCCAACCGGGGAGCTGTTTTTT
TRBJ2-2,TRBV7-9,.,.,CASSFRGAVRTGELFF,TGTGCCAGCAGCTTCCGCGGGGCAGTTAGGACCGGGGAGCTGTTTTTT
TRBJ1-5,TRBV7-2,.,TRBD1,CASSVPRDRGNQPQHF,TGTGCCAGCAGCGTACCCCGGGACAGGGGTAATCAGCCCCAGCATTTT
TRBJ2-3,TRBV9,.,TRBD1,CASSVGWTGTSTDTQYF,TGTGCCAGCAGCGTAGGCTGGACAGGTACTAGCACAGATACGCAGTATTTT
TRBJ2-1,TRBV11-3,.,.,CASSSTNYREQFF,TGTGCCAGCAGCAGCACAAACTACAGGGAGCAGTTCTTC
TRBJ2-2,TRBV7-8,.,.,CASSLSSWRPNTGELFF,TGTGCCAGCAGCTTATCGTCTTGGAGGCCGAACACCGGGGAGCTGTTTTTT
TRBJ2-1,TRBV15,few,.,CATSREAGAYNEQFF,TGTGCCACCAGCAGAGAGGCGGGCGCCTACAATGAGCAGTTCTTC
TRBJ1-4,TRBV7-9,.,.,CASSLHAATLLTCFF,TGTGCCAGCAGCTTACACGCAGCGACTCTCCTAACGTGTTTTTTT
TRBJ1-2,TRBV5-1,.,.,CASSLAGGQGYGYTF,TGCGCCAGCAGCTTGGCCGGAGGTCAGGGTTATGGCTACACCTTC
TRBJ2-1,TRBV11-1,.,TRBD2,CASSWTSGGARIGEQFF,TGTGCCAGCAGCTGGACTAGCGGGGGGGCCCGTATAGGGGAGCAGTTCTTC
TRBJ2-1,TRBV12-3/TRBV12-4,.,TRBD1,CASSPDRFNEQFF,TGTGCCAGCAGTCCGGACAGGTTCAATGAGCAGTTCTTC
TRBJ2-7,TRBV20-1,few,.,CSASPDPNRLYEQYF,TGCAGTGCTAGTCCGGATCCTAATAGGCTCTACGAGCAGTACTTC
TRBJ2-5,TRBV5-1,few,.,CASSFEWGLRGTQYF,TGCGCCAGCAGCTTTGAGTGGGGCCTCAGGGGGACCCAGTACTTC
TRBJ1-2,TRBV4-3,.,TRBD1,CASSQSTYLTGAGYTF,TGCGCCAGCAGCCAATCTACTTATTTGACAGGGGCTGGCTACACCTTC
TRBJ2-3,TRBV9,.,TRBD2,CASSVLVAGVAGSDTQYF,TGTGCCAGCAGCGTGCTAGTTGCGGGGGTGGCCGGTTCAGATACGCAGTATTTT
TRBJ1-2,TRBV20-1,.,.,CSAMGYGYTF,TGCAGTGCTATGGGTTATGGCTACACCTTC
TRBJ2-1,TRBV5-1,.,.,CASSLARQYNEQFF,TGCGCCAGCAGCTTGGCCAGACAGTACAATGAGCAGTTCTTC
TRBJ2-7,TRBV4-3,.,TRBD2,CASSQDRLAGVYYEQYF,TGCGCCAGCAGCCAAGATCGTCTAGCGGGAGTTTACTACGAGCAGTACTTC
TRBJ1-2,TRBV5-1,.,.,CASSNRRGYGYTF,TGCGCCAGCAGCAACAGGAGGGGGTATGGCTACACCTTC
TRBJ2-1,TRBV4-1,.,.,CASSPLDLVPYNEQFF,TGCGCCAGCAGCCCCCTGGATTTAGTCCCTTACAATGAGCAGTTCTTC